This T cell receptor (beta chain) was recorded in a study of cytomegalovirus exposure and HLA in healthy donors (dated by TCRdb to 2016 to 2017). Looking at the study overall: In an earlier analysis of 587 of the donors, 276 Gb of sequence data and 117 million unique TCR beta sequences from about 180 million T cells were reported. All discovery cohort repertoires had been generated on a single sequencing platform. In a later genetic analysis, genome-wide SNP genotypes for about three fifths of the roughly 670 donors were used, and that subset was treated as a discovery cohort. A later analysis re-analyzed previously published TCR beta repertoires from 550 to 700 donors and added high-resolution HLA genotyping to study TCR occurrence patterns. The genetic ancestry cluster associated with self-reported Caucasian donors included roughly four fifths of the approximately 410 genotyped donors. The number of donors typed differed by locus, with about 629-640 for A, B, C, DRB1 and DQB1, roughly 550 for DQA1, 600 to 610 for DPA1, and over 400 for DPB1. Donor age, sex, ethnicity and CMV serostatus were collected together with the repertoire data. HLA typing covered class I and class II loci at four-digit resolution. A few DR-DQ haplotypes were handled as single units for association and clustering because linkage in the cohort was strong. Roughly 300 gigabases of sequencing data and tens of millions of unique TCR sequences were included in an early release covering around 650 HLA-typed donors. To decide whether each TCR beta V gene segment behaved as functional or pseudogenic, an earlier analysis of approximately 620 of the donors relied on high-throughput TCR beta sequencing. The later analysis used no new phenotypic data to find candidate immune exposures, relying instead on TCR beta sequences and their occurrence across donors. On average, about 240,000 unique TCR beta nucleotide sequences were sequenced per donor among about 400 genotyped donors of the cohort, with about 19% of those sequences being non-productive. To predict cytomegalovirus infection status, the study brought together high-throughput TCR immunosequencing, statistical association of individual TCRs with disease status, and machine learning. Besides the first cohort of approximately 710 subjects, a separate validation cohort made up of over 100 different subjects was used. The study profiled the T cell repertoires of under 700 subjects by immunosequencing and related them to cytomegalovirus serostatus. The study aimed to test whether signatures of past pathogen exposure could be identified by cataloging public T cell receptors. Overall study outcomes, separate from this receptor: The authors suggested that the approach could potentially be extended to other disease states and immunological phenotypes. In a later analysis, most CMV-associated TCR beta chains were found to appear HLA-restricted, with HLA associations seemingly driven largely by CMV exposure. The study listed approximately 150 TCR beta chains as associated with cytomegalovirus. A later analysis found that TCR association rates varied across HLA loci, with DRB1 alleles showing the most associated TCRs and HLA-C alleles the fewest. The presence/absence analyses assumed that sequencing depth was roughly uniform across donors, and that assumption may not be true. The 87-base-pair reads could not distinguish some IMGT-functional V segments, including TRBV6-2 and TRBV6-3, so those segments were excluded. In an earlier analysis of roughly 560 of the donors, most TCR beta V segments were observed in productive rearrangements about 87% or about 30% of the time, broadly matching IMGT annotations. In a later analysis, HLA-associated TCR beta chains showed more clonal expansion and lower generation probabilities than non-associated chains that were equally common. A few of the identified cytomegalovirus-associated TCR beta chains were confirmed in vitro to be specific for cytomegalovirus antigens. The only immune exposure information available for the cohort was CMV serostatus. When HLA alleles, especially DR and DQ, strongly co-occurred, TCR associations were difficult to assign to individual alleles. Most TCR sequences were seen in very few donors, while some public TCRs were found in many individuals. Linkage disequilibrium might explain the correlated functional status among segregating V segments, but an unknown experimental factor could not be ruled out. A cluster of highly shared sequence variants was judged likely to be a technical artifact of the sequencing pipeline. V-gene and J-gene trimming of TCR beta chains was associated with a missense DCLRE1C variant in a later genetic analysis, and the association was replicated in an independent cohort. A further reported finding was that TCR beta sequences accurately predicted the HLA-A and HLA-B alleles for most subjects in the first cohort. In a later analysis, about 16,000 TCR beta sequences were associated with specific HLA alleles at a false discovery rate of 0.05. In a later genetic analysis, fewer N-insertions in productive TCRs were reported among donors in an Asian-associated ancestry cluster than the roughly 670-donor mean. This cohort had only TCR beta chains sequenced, and the lack of alpha or paired-chain data limited which features could be detected. Several of the top co-occurrence clusters appeared to be linked to parvovirus B19, influenza, CMV and Epstein-Barr virus, according to a later analysis. Because counts were too low, some 17 rarely observed V segments, including chromosome 9 orphons, were excluded from the earlier analysis of around 590 of the donors. Because some donors lacked HLA typing at each locus, the association tests relied only on the typed subset. The classifier was reported to diagnose cytomegalovirus status with high specificity and sensitivity in both the original and validation cohorts.

The cohort comprised around 700 healthy bone marrow donors. At the time of sampling, every cohort member was nominally healthy, though immune exposures that went unrecorded were likely present. The donor was CMV seropositive and belonged to the group of 250 to 300 seropositive cohort members. A peripheral blood sample was collected from each donor, and TCR beta sequencing was performed on peripheral blood mononuclear cells. The Qiagen DNeasy Blood Extraction Kit was used to extract genomic DNA from the blood cell samples. Library prep was done by the immunoSEQ multiplex PCR assay. The multiplex PCR relied on a mix of 60 forward primers for TCR Vbeta segments and 13 reverse primers for TCR Jbeta segments. Amplification of the CDR3 region of rearranged TCR beta genes was performed with a multiplex PCR assay on genomic DNA. Amplified TCR beta libraries were sequenced as 87-base-pair reads on the Illumina HiSeq System. The paper's processing steps were these. A later analysis counted about 80 million unique TCR beta chains across the 640 or so repertoires, and some 11 million of these chains were shared by at least two donors. Raw reads were error-corrected and collapsed into unique sequences by a nearest-neighbor algorithm in which closely related sequences were merged to remove PCR and sequencing errors. V, D and J gene segments were assigned by aligning CDR3 sequences to IMGT reference sequences. Each retained sequence needed at least a six-nucleotide match to both a V gene segment and a J gene segment. A rearrangement counted as productive if the CDR3 had no stop codons and remained in frame with V and J, and every other rearrangement counted as non-productive. Following IMGT convention, CDR3 was defined as the stretch from the second conserved V-encoded cysteine up to the conserved J-encoded phenylalanine. The earlier analysis of about 560 of the donors excluded any sequence lacking an unambiguous match to a single V gene segment. In an earlier analysis of approximately 610 of the donors, V segments were called functional above 56.7% productive rearrangements and were called segregating when the between-donor standard deviation exceeded 5%. A statistical classification framework was developed to diagnose cytomegalovirus status using the catalog of TCR beta chain sequences. In a later analysis, V and J genes were assigned by comparing TCR nucleotide sequences against IMGT/GENE-DB human TR gene sequences. Using the TCRdist pipeline, a later analysis assigned CDR3 sequences along with most-parsimonious VDJ recombination scenarios. In a later analysis, each TCR beta chain was defined by its CDR3 amino acid sequence together with its V-gene family, and reads lacking a unique V-gene family were excluded. To address suspected cross-contamination and a sequencing artifact, a later analysis removed 450 to 700 highly shared, low-generation-probability nucleotide sequences. In a later analysis, a clonal expansion index for each public chain was calculated from normalized within-repertoire ranks of inferred template counts. A later analysis computed generation probabilities with a VDJ recombination model fitted to out-of-frame rearrangements, and checked the results against IGoR. In a later analysis, hypergeometric tests were used to score TCR-TCR, TCR-HLA and TCR-CMV co-occurrence, with a repertoire-size bias correction applied to TCR pairs. In a later analysis, false discovery rates were estimated by permuting HLA or CMV assignments 20 times. In a later analysis, co-occurring TCRs were grouped using DBSCAN, and TCRdist sequence similarity was added for clustering within HLA-allele-positive subsets. Repertoires with fewer than 30,000 or more than 120,000 public chains were left out of co-occurrence clustering, as were several repertoires with anomalous nucleotide sharing. TCRdb's version of the immuneACCESS table is confined to in-frame rearrangements and falls short of the full clone set. An unresolved V gene accounts for under half of the shortfall where checked; the remainder is of unknown origin. For V, J and clone size, that table is used; D and trimming come from the DNA. The sample table holds some 160,000 clones, of which around 80% were seen once. Approximately 6.5% of the sample is held by the ten biggest clonotypes.

With respect to this clone: Its antigen specificity is not known. The input lacks base qualities; no much larger clone sits a single base away.

Deletion took 5 bases off V and 1 base off J, with a span of 14 bases between the germline ends. The CDR3 holds 16 amino acids from the cysteine to the phenylalanine. The entry retains the CDR3 DNA only, 48 bases that are in frame from base 1. Looking up the germline V gene yields CDR1 SGHTA and CDR2 FQGTGA. Sequencing input: PBMCs. This clonotype was obtained from a male donor in good health and CMV-seropositive. The rearrangement joined TRBV7-3 to TRBJ2-2; the D gene is perhaps TRBD2, from 6 matching bases. The nucleotide sequence is given as TGTGCCAGCAGCCCTCCGGGACTGGAGAACACCGGGGAGCTGTTTTTT. Translated, this is CASSPPGLENTGELFF.